Listed below are T cell receptor beta chains from one sample, sequenced in a study of T cells after yellow fever vaccination. Each CDR3 protein is one row after TCRdb ran MiXCR on the 5' RACE reads. The table shows 300,000 to 400,000 distinct CDR3 sequences, with about 6% occurring only once. Sequencing used PBMCs, obtained 5 days after the yellow fever booster vaccination. Every receptor here comes from a man aged 25-45 years who received the YFV17D yellow fever vaccine. Both conserved end residues are part of each CDR3. D genes are given only for firm matches. Only part of the rows carry a size: once, few, many, or a class if the clone is expanded.

14,TRBV23-1,many,-,TRBJ2-2,CASSQAGAAGELFF,TGCGCCAGCAGTCAGGCCGGGGCGGCCGGGGAGCTGTTTTTT
14,TRBV12-3/TRBV12-4,many,-,TRBJ2-7,CASSLRQGSNEQYF,TGTGCCAGCAGTTTACGGCAGGGGAGTAACGAGCAGTACTTC
15,TRBV7-2,many,TRBD1,TRBJ1-2,CASSPDRGLGYGYTF,TGTGCCAGCAGCCCGGACAGGGGGCTCGGCTATGGCTACACCTTC
14,TRBV5-1,many,TRBD1,TRBJ1-1,CASSLTQGARTTFF,TGCGCCAGCAGCTTAACCCAGGGGGCAAGGACAACTTTCTTT
15,TRBV18,-,TRBD1,TRBJ1-2,CASSPSGQGAYGYTF,TGTGCCAGCTCACCATCGGGACAGGGGGCCTATGGCTACACCTTC
13,TRBV7-2,many,-,TRBJ2-2,CASRSGTVGELFF,TGTGCCAGCAGAAGTGGGACGGTCGGGGAGCTGTTTTTT
15,TRBV7-2,-,-,TRBJ2-7,CASSLEAPAAYEQYF,TGTGCCAGCAGCTTAGAAGCCCCCGCGGCCTACGAGCAGTACTTC
17,TRBV7-9,many,-,TRBJ2-6,CASSLWTGASGANVLTF,TGTGCCAGCAGCTTATGGACGGGAGCCTCTGGGGCCAACGTCCTGACTTTC
15,TRBV9,many,-,TRBJ2-5,CASSVEETDQETQYF,TGTGCCAGCAGCGTAGAGGAGACAGACCAAGAGACCCAGTACTTC
18,TRBV5-1,few,TRBD1,TRBJ2-5,CASSLALSGTGLQETQYF,TGCGCCAGCAGCTTGGCCCTTTCCGGGACAGGACTCCAAGAGACCCAGTACTTC
13,TRBV5-4,-,TRBD1,TRBJ2-1,CASSIRTGDEQFF,TGTGCCAGCAGCATCCGGACAGGGGATGAGCAGTTCTTC
15,TRBV6-2/TRBV6-3,-,TRBD2,TRBJ2-1,CASTFTSSGSGEQFF,TGTGCCAGCACGTTTACGTCTAGCGGGAGCGGTGAGCAGTTCTTC
16,TRBV7-2,few,-,TRBJ1-5,CASSLDSTKVGQPQHF,TGTGCCAGCAGCTTAGACAGCACTAAGGTTGGTCAGCCCCAGCATTTT
15,TRBV7-9,few,-,TRBJ2-5,CASSLVLGSQETQYF,TGTGCCAGCAGCTTAGTCCTAGGCAGCCAAGAGACCCAGTACTTC
14,TRBV7-2,few,-,TRBJ2-7,CASSNTKGLGEQYF,TGTGCCAGCAGCAATACTAAGGGCCTTGGGGAGCAGTACTTC
16,TRBV12-3/TRBV12-4,few,TRBD1,TRBJ1-5,CASTWGDRGVNQPQHF,TGTGCCAGCACCTGGGGGGACAGGGGGGTTAATCAGCCCCAGCATTTT
15,TRBV7-9,few,TRBD1,TRBJ2-6,CASSFRTGGANVLTF,TGTGCCAGCAGCTTCAGGACAGGTGGGGCCAACGTCCTGACTTTC
13,TRBV18,-,-,TRBJ1-6,CASSPEDNSPLHF,TGTGCCAGCTCACCAGAGGATAATTCACCCCTCCACTTT
16,TRBV5-1,-,TRBD1,TRBJ1-5,CASSLDGTGLNQPQHF,TGCGCCAGCAGCTTGGACGGGACAGGGCTCAATCAGCCCCAGCATTTT
14,TRBV7-9,few,-,TRBJ2-3,CASSQELATDTQYF,TGTGCCAGCAGCCAGGAACTAGCCACAGATACGCAGTATTTT
14,TRBV12-3/TRBV12-4,-,-,TRBJ2-3,CASRSRGGTDTQYF,TGTGCCAGCAGGTCCAGGGGAGGCACAGATACGCAGTATTTT
15,TRBV12-5,-,TRBD2,TRBJ2-3,CASGGGTRGTDTQYF,TGTGCTAGTGGGGGGGGGACTAGGGGTACAGATACGCAGTATTTT
14,TRBV29-1,few,TRBD1,TRBJ2-7,CSVGGTGGINEQYF,TGCAGCGTGGGGGGGACAGGGGGGATCAACGAGCAGTACTTC
15,TRBV4-2,-,-,TRBJ2-7,CASSQDRGNNYEQYF,TGTGCCAGCAGCCAAGACCGCGGGAACAACTACGAGCAGTACTTC
19,TRBV4-2,few,TRBD2,TRBJ2-7,CASSQEEASGRIGSYEQYF,TGTGCCAGCAGCCAAGAAGAAGCTAGCGGGAGAATAGGGTCCTACGAGCAGTACTTC
15,TRBV20-1,few,TRBD1,TRBJ1-5,CSAKAPGQGPLTQHF,TGCAGTGCTAAAGCACCGGGACAGGGTCCATTGACCCAGCATTTT
15,TRBV18,-,-,TRBJ2-3,CASSRGSAFTDTQYF,TGTGCCAGCTCTCGGGGATCGGCGTTCACAGATACGCAGTATTTT
14,TRBV12-3/TRBV12-4,-,-,TRBJ2-7,CASSLPGPSYEQYF,TGTGCCAGCAGTCTCCCGGGACCTTCCTACGAGCAGTACTTC
12,TRBV20-1,-,-,TRBJ2-1,CSASFLYNEQFF,TGCAGTGCTAGTTTTCTTTACAATGAGCAGTTCTTC
17,TRBV24-1,many,TRBD1,TRBJ2-3,CATSDPGQTLGTDTQYF,TGTGCCACCAGTGACCCGGGACAGACACTCGGCACAGATACGCAGTATTTT
14,TRBV2,-,-,TRBJ2-3,CASRVGIGIDTQYF,TGTGCCAGCAGGGTAGGAATCGGGATAGATACGCAGTATTTT
16,TRBV4-3,-,TRBD2,TRBJ2-3,CASSQDSSGDRDTQYF,TGCGCCAGCAGCCAGGACTCTAGCGGGGACCGGGATACGCAGTATTTT
11,TRBV18,many,-,TRBJ2-1,CASSPGGEQFF,TGTGCCAGCTCACCTGGGGGGGAGCAGTTCTTC
13,TRBV20-1,many,-,TRBJ2-1,CSARHRVYNEQFF,TGCAGTGCTAGGCATCGGGTCTACAATGAGCAGTTCTTC
15,TRBV6-2/TRBV6-3,-,-,TRBJ2-1,CASSWGEGPYNEQFF,TGTGCCAGCAGTTGGGGAGAGGGGCCTTACAATGAGCAGTTCTTC
14,TRBV11-2,few,-,TRBJ2-1,CASSSSRPTNEQFF,TGTGCCAGCAGCTCCTCCCGCCCGACCAATGAGCAGTTCTTC
13,TRBV29-1,many,-,TRBJ2-3,CSVETGSTDTQYF,TGCAGCGTTGAAACAGGGAGCACAGATACGCAGTATTTT
19,TRBV20-1,few,-,TRBJ2-5,CSARAALTGTHRGQETQYF,TGCAGTGCTAGAGCCGCCTTAACGGGAACGCATAGGGGACAAGAGACCCAGTACTTC